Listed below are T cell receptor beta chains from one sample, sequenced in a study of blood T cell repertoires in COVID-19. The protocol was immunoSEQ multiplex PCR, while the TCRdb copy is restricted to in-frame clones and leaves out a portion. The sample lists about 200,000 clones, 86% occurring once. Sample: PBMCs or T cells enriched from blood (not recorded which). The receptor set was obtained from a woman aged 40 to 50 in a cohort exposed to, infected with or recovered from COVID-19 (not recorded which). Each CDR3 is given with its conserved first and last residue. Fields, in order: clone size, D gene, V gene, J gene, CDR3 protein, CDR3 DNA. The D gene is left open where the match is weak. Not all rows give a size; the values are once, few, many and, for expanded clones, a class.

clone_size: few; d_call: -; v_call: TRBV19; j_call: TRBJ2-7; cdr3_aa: CASSSGLYEQYF; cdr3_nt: TGTGCCAGTAGCTCAGGCCTCTACGAGCAGTACTTC
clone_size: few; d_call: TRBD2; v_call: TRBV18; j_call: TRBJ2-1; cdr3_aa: CASSEIGLAGWGNEQFF; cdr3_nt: TGTGCCAGCTCGGAAATAGGACTAGCGGGATGGGGAAATGAGCAGTTCTTC
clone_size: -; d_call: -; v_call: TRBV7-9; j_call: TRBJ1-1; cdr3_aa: CASSLEVTYGTEAFF; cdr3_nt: TGTGCCAGCAGCCTCGAGGTCACCTATGGTACTGAAGCTTTCTTT
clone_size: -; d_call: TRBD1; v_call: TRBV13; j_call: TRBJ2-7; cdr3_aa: CASSSRDRIIDEQYF; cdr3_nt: TGTGCCAGCAGCTCCCGGGACAGGATAATCGACGAGCAGTACTTC
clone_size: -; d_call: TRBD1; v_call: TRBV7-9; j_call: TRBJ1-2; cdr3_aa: CASSLGGTGGLYGYTF; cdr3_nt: TGTGCCAGCAGCTTAGGTGGGACAGGGGGCCTTTATGGCTACACCTTC
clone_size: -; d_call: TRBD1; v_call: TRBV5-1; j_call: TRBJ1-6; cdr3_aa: CASSLEGQGYNSPLHF; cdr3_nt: TGCGCCAGCAGCTTGGAAGGACAGGGCTATAATTCACCCCTCCACTTT
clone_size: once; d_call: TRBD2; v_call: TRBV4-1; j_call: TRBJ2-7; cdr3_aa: CASSQTTGGSYEQYF; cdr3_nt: TGCGCCAGCAGCCAGACGACGGGAGGGTCCTACGAGCAGTACTTC
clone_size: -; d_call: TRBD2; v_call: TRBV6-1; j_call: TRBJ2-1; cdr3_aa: CASSGTSGRASYNEQFF; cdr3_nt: TGTGCCAGCAGTGGTACTAGCGGGAGGGCCTCGTACAATGAGCAGTTCTTC
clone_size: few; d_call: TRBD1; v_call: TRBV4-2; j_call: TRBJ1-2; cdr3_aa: CASSQGPTGATTNYGYTF; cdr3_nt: TGTGCCAGCAGCCAAGGTCCCACAGGGGCCACCACTAACTATGGCTACACCTTC
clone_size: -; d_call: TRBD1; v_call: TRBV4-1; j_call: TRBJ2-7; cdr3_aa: CASSQGTGPYEQYF; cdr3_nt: TGCGCCAGCAGCCAGGGGACAGGGCCCTACGAGCAGTACTTC
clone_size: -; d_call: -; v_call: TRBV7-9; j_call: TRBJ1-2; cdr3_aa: CASSLGLGDNYYGYTF; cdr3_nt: TGTGCCAGCAGCTTAGGATTAGGGGACAACTACTATGGCTACACCTTC
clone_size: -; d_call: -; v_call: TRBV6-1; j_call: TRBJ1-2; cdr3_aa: CASSEAGGLPYGYTF; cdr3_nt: TGTGCCAGCAGTGAAGCAGGGGGTTTGCCCTATGGCTACACCTTC
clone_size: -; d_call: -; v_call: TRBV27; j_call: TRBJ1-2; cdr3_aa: CASSPRGPNYGYTF; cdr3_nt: TGTGCCAGCAGTCCCAGGGGTCCTAACTATGGCTACACCTTC
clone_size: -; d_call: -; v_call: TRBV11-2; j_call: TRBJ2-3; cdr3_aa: CASSLFGGEDTQYF; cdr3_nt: TGTGCCAGCAGCTTATTTGGAGGGGAAGATACGCAGTATTTT
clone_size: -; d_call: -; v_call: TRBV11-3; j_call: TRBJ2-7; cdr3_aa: CASSPSPIGEQYF; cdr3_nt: TGTGCCAGCAGCCCCTCCCCTATCGGCGAGCAGTACTTC
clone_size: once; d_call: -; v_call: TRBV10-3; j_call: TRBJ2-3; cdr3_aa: CAIRRDSGTDTQYF; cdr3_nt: TGTGCCATCAGGCGGGACTCCGGCACAGATACGCAGTATTTT
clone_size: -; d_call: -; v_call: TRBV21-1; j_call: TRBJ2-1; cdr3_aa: CASSISSGRNNEQFF; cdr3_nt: TGTGCCAGCAGCATCTCTAGCGGCAGAAACAATGAGCAGTTCTTC
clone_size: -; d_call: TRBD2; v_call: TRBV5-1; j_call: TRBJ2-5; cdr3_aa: CASSPLAGGLETQYF; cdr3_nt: TGCGCCAGCAGCCCCTTAGCGGGAGGATTGGAGACCCAGTACTTC